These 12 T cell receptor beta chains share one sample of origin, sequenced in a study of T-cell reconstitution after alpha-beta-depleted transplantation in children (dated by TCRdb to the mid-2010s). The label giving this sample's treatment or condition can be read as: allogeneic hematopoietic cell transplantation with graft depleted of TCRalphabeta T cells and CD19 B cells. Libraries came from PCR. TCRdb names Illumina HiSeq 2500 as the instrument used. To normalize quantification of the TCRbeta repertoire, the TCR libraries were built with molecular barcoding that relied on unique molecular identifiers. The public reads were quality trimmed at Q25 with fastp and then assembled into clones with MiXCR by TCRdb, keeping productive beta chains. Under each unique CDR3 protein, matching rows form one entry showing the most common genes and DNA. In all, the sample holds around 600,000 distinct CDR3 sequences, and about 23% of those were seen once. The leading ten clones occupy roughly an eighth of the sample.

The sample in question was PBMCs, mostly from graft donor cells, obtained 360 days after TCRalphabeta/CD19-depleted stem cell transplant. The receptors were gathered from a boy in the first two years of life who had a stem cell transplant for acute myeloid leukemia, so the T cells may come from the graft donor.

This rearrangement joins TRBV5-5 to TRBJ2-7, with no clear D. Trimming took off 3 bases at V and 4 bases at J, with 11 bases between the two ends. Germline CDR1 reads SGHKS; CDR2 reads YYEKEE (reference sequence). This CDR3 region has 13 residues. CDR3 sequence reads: CASSSRPPYEQYV. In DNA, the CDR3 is TGTGCCAGCAGCTCTCGACCCCCTTACGAGCAGTACGTC.

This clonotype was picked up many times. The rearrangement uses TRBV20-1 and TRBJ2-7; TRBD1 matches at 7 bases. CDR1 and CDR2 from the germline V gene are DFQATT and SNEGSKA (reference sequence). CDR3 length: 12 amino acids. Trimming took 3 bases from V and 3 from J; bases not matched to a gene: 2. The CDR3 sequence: CSARGDSYEQYV. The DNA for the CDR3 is TGCAGTGCTAGGGGGGACAGCTACGAGCAGTACGTC.

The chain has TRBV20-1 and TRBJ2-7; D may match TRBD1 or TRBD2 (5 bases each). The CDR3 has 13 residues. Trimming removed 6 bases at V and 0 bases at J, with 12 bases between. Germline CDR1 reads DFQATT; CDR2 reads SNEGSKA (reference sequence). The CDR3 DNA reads TGCAGTGCCCCATGGGGGAGCTCCTACGAGCAGTACTTC. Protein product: CSAPWGSSYEQYF.

The CDR3 reads CSARSGLERETQYF. For the CDR3, the DNA is TGCAGTGCTAGGTCCGGGTTGGAGCGGGAGACCCAGTACTTC. The chain carries TRBV20-1 and TRBJ2-5; maybe TRBD2 (5 bases). This CDR3 is built from 14 residues. V lost 3 bases and J 5 bases, leaving 16 bases between the germline ends. The germline V gene encodes CDR1 DFQATT and CDR2 SNEGSKA (reference sequence).

CDR3: CAISPQGLGEKLFF. CDR3 bases: TGTGCCATCAGTCCCCAGGGCTTAGGGGAAAAACTGTTTTTT. This sequence joins TRBV10-3 and TRBJ1-4, with D perhaps TRBD1 (5 bases). Germline CDR1 reads ENHRY; CDR2 reads SYGVKD. Trimming left V 5 bases short and J 8 bases short, with 15 bases between. The CDR3 spans 14 residues.

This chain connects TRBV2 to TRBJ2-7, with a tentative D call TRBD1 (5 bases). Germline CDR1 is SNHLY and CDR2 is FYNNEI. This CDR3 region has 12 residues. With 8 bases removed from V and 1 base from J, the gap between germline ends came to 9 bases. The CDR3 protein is CASQGLSYEQYV. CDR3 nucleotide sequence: TGTGCCAGCCAGGGCCTATCCTACGAGCAGTACGTC.

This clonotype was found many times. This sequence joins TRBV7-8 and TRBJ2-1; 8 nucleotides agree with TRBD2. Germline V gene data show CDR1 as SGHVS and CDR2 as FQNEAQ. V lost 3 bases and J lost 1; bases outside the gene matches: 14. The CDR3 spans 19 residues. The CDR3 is CASSFLLPLSGESYNEQFF. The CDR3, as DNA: TGTGCCAGCAGCTTTCTTCTCCCCCTTAGCGGGGAGTCCTACAATGAGCAGTTCTTC.

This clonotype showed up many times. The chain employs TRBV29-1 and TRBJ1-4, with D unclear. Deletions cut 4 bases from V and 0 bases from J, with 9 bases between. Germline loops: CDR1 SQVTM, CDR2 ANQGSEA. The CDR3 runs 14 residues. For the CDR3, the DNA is TGCAGCGTTGCAGACCTTGCAACTAATGAAAAACTGTTTTTT. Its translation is CSVADLATNEKLFF.

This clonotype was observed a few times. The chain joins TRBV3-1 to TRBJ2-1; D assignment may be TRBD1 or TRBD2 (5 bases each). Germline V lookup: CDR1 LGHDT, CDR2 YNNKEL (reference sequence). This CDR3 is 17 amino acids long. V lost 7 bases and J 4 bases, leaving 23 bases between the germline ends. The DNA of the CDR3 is TGTGCCAGCACCCAGAACTCGAGGGGAGCCCCTTACAATGAGCAGTTCTTC. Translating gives CASTQNSRGAPYNEQFF.

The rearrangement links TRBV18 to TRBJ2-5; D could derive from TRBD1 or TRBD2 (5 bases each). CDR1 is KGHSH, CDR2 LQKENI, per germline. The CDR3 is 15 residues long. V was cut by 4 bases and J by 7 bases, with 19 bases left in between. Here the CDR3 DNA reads TGTGCCAGCTCACGTACTCCGGGACCACTAACGACCCAGTACTTC. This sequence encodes CASSRTPGPLTTQYF.

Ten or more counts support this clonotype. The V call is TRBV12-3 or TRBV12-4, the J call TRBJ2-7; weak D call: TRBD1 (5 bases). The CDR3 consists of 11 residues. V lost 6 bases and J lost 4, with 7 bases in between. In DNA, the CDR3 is TGTGCCAGCAGGCAGGGATACGAGCAGTACTTC. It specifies CASRQGYEQYF.

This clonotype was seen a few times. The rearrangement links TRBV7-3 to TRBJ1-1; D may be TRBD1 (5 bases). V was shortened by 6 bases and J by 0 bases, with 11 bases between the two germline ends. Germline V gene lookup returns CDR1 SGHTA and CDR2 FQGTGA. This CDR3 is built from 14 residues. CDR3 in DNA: TGTGCCAGCAGTCCCGGGGGTATGAACACTGAAGCTTTCTTT. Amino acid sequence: CASSPGGMNTEAFF. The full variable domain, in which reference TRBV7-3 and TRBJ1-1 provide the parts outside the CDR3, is GAGVSQTPSNKVTEKGKYVELRCDPISGHTALYWYRQSLGQGPEFLIYFQGTGAADDSGLPNDRFFAVRPEGSVSTLKIQRTERGDSAVYLCASSPGGMNTEAFFGQGTRLTVV.